Listed below are T cell receptor beta chains from one sample, sequenced in a study of Ad26.COV2.S vaccination and SARS-CoV-2 variants. Sequenced by immunoSEQ multiplex PCR; TCRdb stores in-frame clones only, minus some. The sample comprises hundreds of thousands of clones, 89% of which are singletons, and around 1.5% rests with the top ten. The sequencing here drew on peripheral blood, taken in a trial of Ad26.COV2.S vaccine versus placebo. The origin of the receptors is a person aged 18 to 59 who received the Ad26.COV2.S COVID-19 vaccine or a placebo. Each CDR3 is given with its conserved first and last residue. D genes are given only for firm matches. The listing skips clone size in some rows; elsewhere it reads once, few, many or a size class.

j_gene: TRBJ2-7; d_gene: NA; v_gene: TRBV10-1; abundance: NA; CDR3aa: CASSESEEEQYF; CDR3nt: TGCGCCAGCAGTGAGTCTGAAGAGGAGCAGTACTTC
j_gene: TRBJ2-2; d_gene: TRBD2; v_gene: TRBV2; abundance: NA; CDR3aa: CASKGELAANTGELFF; CDR3nt: TGTGCCAGCAAGGGGGAACTAGCGGCGAACACCGGGGAGCTGTTTTTT
j_gene: TRBJ1-1; d_gene: TRBD1; v_gene: TRBV19; abundance: NA; CDR3aa: CASSRDRVNTEAFF; CDR3nt: TGTGCCAGTAGTCGGGACAGGGTGAACACTGAAGCTTTCTTT
j_gene: TRBJ2-1; d_gene: TRBD2; v_gene: TRBV9; abundance: many; CDR3aa: CASTGLAGYNEQFF; CDR3nt: TGTGCCAGCACCGGACTAGCGGGCTACAATGAGCAGTTCTTC
j_gene: TRBJ2-5; d_gene: NA; v_gene: TRBV6-6; abundance: NA; CDR3aa: CASTPPGLQETQYF; CDR3nt: TGTGCCAGCACCCCTCCGGGGCTCCAAGAGACCCAGTACTTC
j_gene: TRBJ1-5; d_gene: NA; v_gene: TRBV7-9; abundance: once; CDR3aa: CASSAQGNSNQPQHF; CDR3nt: TGTGCCAGCAGCGCTCAGGGAAACAGCAATCAGCCCCAGCATTTT
j_gene: TRBJ1-1; d_gene: NA; v_gene: TRBV18; abundance: NA; CDR3aa: CASSPGQNTEAFF; CDR3nt: TGTGCCAGCTCACCCGGGCAGAACACTGAAGCTTTCTTT
j_gene: TRBJ2-7; d_gene: TRBD2; v_gene: TRBV27; abundance: NA; CDR3aa: CASSIAGGFYEQYF; CDR3nt: TGTGCCAGCAGTATAGCGGGAGGGTTCTACGAGCAGTACTTC
j_gene: TRBJ2-1; d_gene: TRBD2; v_gene: TRBV19; abundance: NA; CDR3aa: CASSILAGGRGEQFF; CDR3nt: TGTGCCAGTAGTATTTTAGCGGGAGGGCGGGGTGAGCAGTTCTTC
j_gene: TRBJ2-7; d_gene: TRBD2; v_gene: TRBV7-9; abundance: NA; CDR3aa: CASERGDGYEQYF; CDR3nt: TGTGCCAGCGAGCGGGGGGACGGCTACGAGCAGTACTTC
j_gene: TRBJ1-2; d_gene: NA; v_gene: TRBV3-1/TRBV3-2; abundance: few; CDR3aa: CASSQYGYGYTF; CDR3nt: TGTGCCAGCAGCCAATACGGCTATGGCTACACCTTC
j_gene: TRBJ1-5; d_gene: TRBD1; v_gene: TRBV4-3; abundance: NA; CDR3aa: CASSQDRGYQPQHF; CDR3nt: TGCGCCAGCAGCCAAGACAGGGGGTATCAGCCCCAGCATTTT
j_gene: TRBJ2-1; d_gene: TRBD2; v_gene: TRBV5-4; abundance: NA; CDR3aa: CASSSQRGGHNEQFF; CDR3nt: TGTGCCAGCAGCTCCCAGCGGGGGGGGCACAATGAGCAGTTCTTC
j_gene: TRBJ1-6; d_gene: NA; v_gene: TRBV27; abundance: NA; CDR3aa: CASSFSGTDSPLHF; CDR3nt: TGTGCCAGCAGTTTTTCAGGGACGGATTCACCCCTCCACTTT
j_gene: TRBJ1-2; d_gene: NA; v_gene: TRBV6-1; abundance: NA; CDR3aa: CASSDDPLKANYGYTF; CDR3nt: TGTGCCAGCAGTGACGACCCACTCAAAGCTAACTATGGCTACACCTTC
j_gene: TRBJ1-4; d_gene: NA; v_gene: TRBV27; abundance: once; CDR3aa: CASSPRVHEKLFF; CDR3nt: TGTGCCAGCAGTCCGAGGGTTCATGAAAAACTGTTTTTT
j_gene: TRBJ1-1; d_gene: NA; v_gene: TRBV7-2; abundance: NA; CDR3aa: CASSLVGDMNTEAFF; CDR3nt: TGTGCCAGCAGCTTAGTTGGGGACATGAACACTGAAGCTTTCTTT
j_gene: TRBJ2-5; d_gene: TRBD2; v_gene: TRBV7-8; abundance: NA; CDR3aa: CASSLANSGRSQSPTQYF; CDR3nt: TGTGCCAGCAGCTTAGCAAATAGCGGGAGGTCCCAGTCCCCGACCCAGTACTTC
j_gene: TRBJ1-4; d_gene: NA; v_gene: TRBV2; abundance: NA; CDR3aa: CASSEIFRSYNEKLFF; CDR3nt: TGTGCCAGCAGTGAAATTTTTAGAAGTTATAATGAAAAACTGTTTTTT
j_gene: TRBJ1-6; d_gene: NA; v_gene: TRBV7-8; abundance: NA; CDR3aa: CASSFYFDPTSPLHF; CDR3nt: TGTGCCAGCAGCTTCTACTTTGACCCTACTTCACCCCTCCACTTT
j_gene: TRBJ2-1; d_gene: TRBD2; v_gene: TRBV5-1; abundance: once; CDR3aa: CASSLAGGVDEQFF; CDR3nt: TGCGCCAGCAGCTTGGCCGGGGGGGTCGATGAGCAGTTCTTC
j_gene: TRBJ1-6; d_gene: NA; v_gene: TRBV21-1; abundance: NA; CDR3aa: CASTKVCDSPLHF; CDR3nt: TGTGCCAGCACGAAGGTATGTGATTCACCCCTCCACTTT
j_gene: TRBJ2-7; d_gene: NA; v_gene: TRBV2; abundance: NA; CDR3aa: CASKPDTGPGEQYF; CDR3nt: TGTGCCAGCAAACCCGATACTGGGCCTGGAGAGCAGTACTTC
j_gene: TRBJ2-7; d_gene: NA; v_gene: TRBV6-5; abundance: once; CDR3aa: CASSYSILLYEQYF; CDR3nt: TGTGCCAGCAGTTACTCGATCCTCCTCTACGAGCAGTACTTC
j_gene: TRBJ1-3; d_gene: NA; v_gene: TRBV10-3; abundance: NA; CDR3aa: CAIEGTGGNTIYF; CDR3nt: TGTGCCATCGAAGGCACTGGAGGTAACACCATATATTTT
j_gene: TRBJ2-1; d_gene: NA; v_gene: TRBV4-3; abundance: NA; CDR3aa: CASSYRAGYNEQFF; CDR3nt: TGCGCCAGCAGCTACAGGGCGGGGTACAATGAGCAGTTCTTC
j_gene: TRBJ2-3; d_gene: NA; v_gene: TRBV3-1/TRBV3-2; abundance: NA; CDR3aa: CASSPSFRSTDTQYF; CDR3nt: TGTGCCAGCAGCCCCTCTTTCAGGAGCACAGATACGCAGTATTTT
j_gene: TRBJ2-5; d_gene: NA; v_gene: TRBV12-5; abundance: NA; CDR3aa: CASGGPEETQYF; CDR3nt: TGTGCTAGTGGAGGCCCAGAAGAGACCCAGTACTTC
j_gene: TRBJ2-1; d_gene: NA; v_gene: TRBV12-3/TRBV12-4; abundance: NA; CDR3aa: CASSLFTGTEQFF; CDR3nt: TGTGCCAGCAGTTTATTTACAGGGACCGAGCAGTTCTTC
j_gene: TRBJ2-3; d_gene: NA; v_gene: TRBV19; abundance: NA; CDR3aa: CASSINGPADTQYF; CDR3nt: TGTGCCAGTAGTATAAACGGTCCTGCAGATACGCAGTATTTT
j_gene: TRBJ2-5; d_gene: NA; v_gene: TRBV5-1; abundance: NA; CDR3aa: CASSLIQETQYF; CDR3nt: TGCGCCAGCAGCTTGATACAAGAGACCCAGTACTTC
j_gene: TRBJ2-7; d_gene: TRBD1; v_gene: TRBV18; abundance: once; CDR3aa: CASSFGQGPGLEQYF; CDR3nt: TGTGCCAGCTCTTTCGGACAGGGACCTGGCCTTGAGCAGTACTTC
j_gene: TRBJ1-4; d_gene: TRBD1; v_gene: TRBV5-5; abundance: NA; CDR3aa: CASSLGTEPATNEKLFF; CDR3nt: TGTGCCAGCAGCCTCGGGACAGAGCCTGCAACTAATGAAAAACTGTTTTTT
j_gene: TRBJ1-4; d_gene: NA; v_gene: TRBV27; abundance: NA; CDR3aa: CASRQGSLSEKLFF; CDR3nt: TGTGCCAGCAGACAAGGCTCGTTAAGTGAAAAACTGTTTTTT
j_gene: TRBJ1-6; d_gene: TRBD1; v_gene: TRBV6-5; abundance: NA; CDR3aa: CASSQGQGNSPLHF; CDR3nt: TGTGCCAGCAGCCAGGGACAGGGGAATTCACCCCTCCACTTT
j_gene: TRBJ1-5; d_gene: NA; v_gene: TRBV18; abundance: few; CDR3aa: CASSPPQQPNQPQHF; CDR3nt: TGTGCCAGCTCACCCCCGCAACAGCCCAATCAGCCCCAGCATTTT
j_gene: TRBJ1-5; d_gene: NA; v_gene: TRBV7-2; abundance: few; CDR3aa: CASSPTIGVVTGTFQPQHF; CDR3nt: TGTGCCAGCAGCCCCACTATTGGCGTGGTGACAGGCACATTTCAGCCCCAGCATTTT
j_gene: TRBJ1-4; d_gene: TRBD1; v_gene: TRBV7-8; abundance: NA; CDR3aa: CASSLTGGYNEKLFF; CDR3nt: TGTGCCAGCAGCCTAACAGGGGGATATAATGAAAAACTGTTTTTT
j_gene: TRBJ2-7; d_gene: TRBD2; v_gene: TRBV5-1; abundance: NA; CDR3aa: CASSQTLAGVVHEQYF; CDR3nt: TGCGCCAGCAGCCAGACCTTAGCGGGAGTGGTCCACGAGCAGTACTTC
j_gene: TRBJ2-1; d_gene: NA; v_gene: TRBV10-2; abundance: few; CDR3aa: CASSENRRVTTHNEQFF; CDR3nt: TGCGCCAGCAGTGAGAACCGCAGGGTGACGACACACAATGAGCAGTTCTTC
j_gene: TRBJ2-2; d_gene: NA; v_gene: TRBV6-1; abundance: once; CDR3aa: CASSDGRGNTGELFF; CDR3nt: TGTGCCAGCAGTGACGGTAGGGGAAACACCGGGGAGCTGTTTTTT
j_gene: TRBJ2-1; d_gene: TRBD2; v_gene: TRBV18; abundance: NA; CDR3aa: CASSFWTSGPYNEQFF; CDR3nt: TGTGCCAGCTCATTTTGGACTAGCGGGCCCTACAATGAGCAGTTCTTC
j_gene: TRBJ1-2; d_gene: NA; v_gene: TRBV12-3/TRBV12-4; abundance: NA; CDR3aa: CASSSGAYGYTF; CDR3nt: TGTGCCAGCAGCTCAGGGGCCTATGGCTACACCTTC
j_gene: TRBJ2-7; d_gene: NA; v_gene: TRBV10-3; abundance: NA; CDR3aa: CAIRDGSSYEQYF; CDR3nt: TGTGCCATCAGGGACGGAAGCTCCTACGAGCAGTACTTC
j_gene: TRBJ1-1; d_gene: NA; v_gene: TRBV14; abundance: few; CDR3aa: CASSQDEGDSNTEAFF; CDR3nt: TGTGCCAGCAGCCAAGATGAGGGGGATTCGAACACTGAAGCTTTCTTT
j_gene: TRBJ1-6; d_gene: NA; v_gene: TRBV9; abundance: NA; CDR3aa: CASSVEPRIPPPLHF; CDR3nt: TGTGCCAGCAGCGTAGAGCCCCGCATACCTCCACCCCTCCACTTT
j_gene: TRBJ2-3; d_gene: TRBD2; v_gene: TRBV4-2; abundance: NA; CDR3aa: CASSPQTSERTDTQYF; CDR3nt: TGTGCCAGCAGCCCCCAGACTAGCGAGCGCACAGATACGCAGTATTTT
j_gene: TRBJ2-4; d_gene: NA; v_gene: TRBV5-1; abundance: once; CDR3aa: CASSLLRADIQYF; CDR3nt: TGCGCCAGCAGCTTGCTACGGGCGGACATTCAGTACTTC
j_gene: TRBJ2-7; d_gene: NA; v_gene: TRBV5-6; abundance: NA; CDR3aa: CASSYTGGRNPYEQYF; CDR3nt: TGTGCCAGCAGCTATACCGGGGGACGGAATCCCTACGAGCAGTACTTC
j_gene: TRBJ1-2; d_gene: NA; v_gene: TRBV2; abundance: NA; CDR3aa: CASSEYGGYTF; CDR3nt: TGTGCCAGCAGTGAATATGGCGGCTACACCTTC
j_gene: TRBJ2-7; d_gene: NA; v_gene: TRBV7-9; abundance: NA; CDR3aa: CASSLSGVRDEQYF; CDR3nt: TGTGCCAGCAGCTTATCCGGGGTCCGGGACGAGCAGTACTTC
j_gene: TRBJ1-1; d_gene: NA; v_gene: TRBV10-1; abundance: NA; CDR3aa: CASSPGRMNTEAFF; CDR3nt: TGCGCCAGCAGCCCTGGACGGATGAACACTGAAGCTTTCTTT
j_gene: TRBJ2-7; d_gene: TRBD1; v_gene: TRBV4-2; abundance: NA; CDR3aa: CASSQPGTGVDEQYF; CDR3nt: TGTGCCAGCAGCCAACCCGGGACAGGGGTCGACGAGCAGTACTTC
j_gene: TRBJ1-1; d_gene: NA; v_gene: TRBV24-1; abundance: NA; CDR3aa: CATSDPGWTEAFF; CDR3nt: TGTGCCACCAGTGACCCAGGGTGGACTGAAGCTTTCTTT
j_gene: TRBJ1-2; d_gene: NA; v_gene: TRBV6-5; abundance: NA; CDR3aa: CAAREGRGGYTF; CDR3nt: TGTGCCGCACGTGAGGGCCGAGGAGGCTACACCTTC
j_gene: TRBJ1-5; d_gene: NA; v_gene: TRBV7-2; abundance: NA; CDR3aa: CASSPRTAGSSNQPQHF; CDR3nt: TGTGCCAGCAGCCCACGGACCGCGGGGAGTAGCAATCAGCCCCAGCATTTT
j_gene: TRBJ2-7; d_gene: TRBD2; v_gene: TRBV5-4; abundance: few; CDR3aa: CASSRSGTYEQYF; CDR3nt: TGTGCCAGCAGCCGTAGCGGGACCTACGAGCAGTACTTC
j_gene: TRBJ1-6; d_gene: NA; v_gene: TRBV6-2/TRBV6-3; abundance: NA; CDR3aa: CASSLFLSPLHF; CDR3nt: TGTGCCAGCAGTTTGTTCCTTTCACCCCTCCACTTT
j_gene: TRBJ2-4; d_gene: NA; v_gene: TRBV29-1; abundance: NA; CDR3aa: CSVVEGVSKNIQYF; CDR3nt: TGCAGCGTCGTGGAGGGGGTATCCAAAAACATTCAGTACTTC
j_gene: TRBJ1-1; d_gene: NA; v_gene: TRBV10-1; abundance: NA; CDR3aa: CASSLAWNTEAFF; CDR3nt: TGCGCCAGCAGCCTAGCCTGGAACACTGAAGCTTTCTTT